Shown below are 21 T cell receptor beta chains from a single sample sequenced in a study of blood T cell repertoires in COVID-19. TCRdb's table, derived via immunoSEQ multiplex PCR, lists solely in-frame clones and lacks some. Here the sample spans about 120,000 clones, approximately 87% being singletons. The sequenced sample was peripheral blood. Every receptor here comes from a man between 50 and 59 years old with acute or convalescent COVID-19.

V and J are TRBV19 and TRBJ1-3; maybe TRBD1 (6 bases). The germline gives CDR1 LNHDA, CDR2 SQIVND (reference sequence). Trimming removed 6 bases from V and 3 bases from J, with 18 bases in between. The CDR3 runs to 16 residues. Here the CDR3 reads CASRPPGQGFGNTIYF. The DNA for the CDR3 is TGTGCCAGTAGACCCCCCGGGCAGGGGTTTGGAAACACCATATATTTT.

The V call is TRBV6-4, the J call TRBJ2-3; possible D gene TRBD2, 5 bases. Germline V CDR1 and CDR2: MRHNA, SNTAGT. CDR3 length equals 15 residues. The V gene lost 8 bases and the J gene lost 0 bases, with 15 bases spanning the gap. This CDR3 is CASGTAGGSTDTQYF. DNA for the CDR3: TGTGCCAGCGGTACCGCTGGCGGGAGCACAGATACGCAGTATTTT.

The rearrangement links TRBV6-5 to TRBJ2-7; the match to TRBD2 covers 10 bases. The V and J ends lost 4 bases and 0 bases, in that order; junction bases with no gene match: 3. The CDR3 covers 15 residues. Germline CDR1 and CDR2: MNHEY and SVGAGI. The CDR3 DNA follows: TGTGCCAGCAGTTTAAGGACTAGCGGCTCCTACGAGCAGTACTTC. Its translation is CASSLRTSGSYEQYF.

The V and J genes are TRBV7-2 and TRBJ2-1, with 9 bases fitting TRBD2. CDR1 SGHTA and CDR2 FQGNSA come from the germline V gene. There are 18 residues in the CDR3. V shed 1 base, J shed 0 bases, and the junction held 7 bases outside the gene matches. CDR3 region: CASSLVFSSGSSYNEQFF. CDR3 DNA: TGTGCCAGCAGCTTAGTTTTTAGTAGCGGGAGCTCCTACAATGAGCAGTTCTTC.

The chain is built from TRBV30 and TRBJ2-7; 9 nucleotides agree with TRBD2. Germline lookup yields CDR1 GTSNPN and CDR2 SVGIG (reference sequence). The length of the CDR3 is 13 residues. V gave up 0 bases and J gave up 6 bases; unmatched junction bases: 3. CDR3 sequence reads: CAWSVGTSSEQYF. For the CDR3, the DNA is TGTGCCTGGAGTGTAGGGACTAGCTCCGAGCAGTACTTC.

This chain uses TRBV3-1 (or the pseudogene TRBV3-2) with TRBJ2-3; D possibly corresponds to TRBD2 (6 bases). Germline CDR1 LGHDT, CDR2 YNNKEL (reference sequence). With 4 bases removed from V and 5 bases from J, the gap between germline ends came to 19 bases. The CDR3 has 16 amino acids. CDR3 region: CASSPVGEAVIDTQYF. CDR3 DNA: TGTGCCAGCAGCCCGGTCGGGGAGGCGGTGATAGATACGCAGTATTTT.

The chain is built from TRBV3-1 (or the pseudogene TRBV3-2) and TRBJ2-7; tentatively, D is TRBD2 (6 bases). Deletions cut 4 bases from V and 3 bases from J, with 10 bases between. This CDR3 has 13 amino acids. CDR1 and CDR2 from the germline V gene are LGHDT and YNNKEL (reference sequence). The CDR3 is CASSPRAGYEQYF. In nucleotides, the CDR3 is TGTGCCAGCAGCCCGCGAGCGGGCTACGAGCAGTACTTC.

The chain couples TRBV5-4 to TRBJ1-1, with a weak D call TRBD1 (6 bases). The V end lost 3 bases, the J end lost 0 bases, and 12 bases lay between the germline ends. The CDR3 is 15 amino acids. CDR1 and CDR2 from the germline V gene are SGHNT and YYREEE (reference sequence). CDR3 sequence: CASSSIDRLNTEAFF. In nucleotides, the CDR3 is TGTGCCAGCAGCTCCATTGACAGGTTGAACACTGAAGCTTTCTTT.

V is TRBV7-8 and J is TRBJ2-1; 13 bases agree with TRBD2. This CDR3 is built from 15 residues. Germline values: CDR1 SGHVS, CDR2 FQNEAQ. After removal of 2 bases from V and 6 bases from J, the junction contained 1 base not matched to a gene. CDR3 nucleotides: TGTGCCAGCAGCTTATGGACTAGCGGGAGCAATGAGCAGTTCTTC. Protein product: CASSLWTSGSNEQFF.

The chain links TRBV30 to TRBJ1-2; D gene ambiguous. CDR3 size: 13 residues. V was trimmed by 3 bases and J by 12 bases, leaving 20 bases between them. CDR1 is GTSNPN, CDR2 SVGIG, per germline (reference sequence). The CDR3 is CAWSRETAGDHTF. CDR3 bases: TGTGCCTGGAGCAGAGAGACTGCTGGAGATCACACCTTC.

The CDR3 nucleotides read TGTGCCAACATGGACAGAGGCAATGAGCAGTTCTTC. Its protein product is CANMDRGNEQFF. V usage is TRBV21-1 and J usage is TRBJ2-1; TRBD1 is the table's D call and was not checked against the DNA. TRBV21-1 is labeled a pseudogene. The CDR3 has 12 amino acids.

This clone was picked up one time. The CDR3 DNA reads as TGTGCCAGCAGCGTAGCCAGCGGGAGCGTTACCGGGGAGCTGTTTTTT. Translating it yields CASSVASGSVTGELFF. The V and J genes are TRBV9 and TRBJ2-2, with 8 bases identical to TRBD2. CDR3 length equals 16 residues. After removal of 0 bases from V and 5 bases from J, the junction contained 6 bases not matched to a gene. Per germline, CDR1 SGDLS and CDR2 YYNGEE.

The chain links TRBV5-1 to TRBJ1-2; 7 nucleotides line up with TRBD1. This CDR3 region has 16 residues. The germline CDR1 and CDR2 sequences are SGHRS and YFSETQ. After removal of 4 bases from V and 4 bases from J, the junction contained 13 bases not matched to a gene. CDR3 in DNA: TGCGCCAGCAGCGGGAGACAGGGCGGTACTACCTATGGCTACACCTTC. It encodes CASSGRQGGTTYGYTF.

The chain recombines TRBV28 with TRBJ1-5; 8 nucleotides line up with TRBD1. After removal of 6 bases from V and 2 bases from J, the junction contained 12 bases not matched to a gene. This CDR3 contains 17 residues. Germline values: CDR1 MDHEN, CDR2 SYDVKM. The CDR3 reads CASSSPITGGGNQPQHF. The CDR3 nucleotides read TGTGCCAGCAGCTCTCCTATAACAGGGGGGGGCAATCAGCCCCAGCATTTT.

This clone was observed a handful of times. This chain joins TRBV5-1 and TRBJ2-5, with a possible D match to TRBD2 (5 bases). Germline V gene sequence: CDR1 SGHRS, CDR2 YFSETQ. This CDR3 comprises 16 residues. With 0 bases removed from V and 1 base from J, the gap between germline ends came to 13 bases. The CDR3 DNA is TGCGCCAGCAGCTTGGGCGGGCGGGCACCCCAAGAGACCCAGTACTTC. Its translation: CASSLGGRAPQETQYF.

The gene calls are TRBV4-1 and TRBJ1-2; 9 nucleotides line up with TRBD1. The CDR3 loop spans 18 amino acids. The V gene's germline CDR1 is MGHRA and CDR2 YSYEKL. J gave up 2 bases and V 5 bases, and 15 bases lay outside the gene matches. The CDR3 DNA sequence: TGCGCCAGCAGCTCAACGGACCGGCGAACAGGGGGCAACTATGGCTACACCTTC. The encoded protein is CASSSTDRRTGGNYGYTF.

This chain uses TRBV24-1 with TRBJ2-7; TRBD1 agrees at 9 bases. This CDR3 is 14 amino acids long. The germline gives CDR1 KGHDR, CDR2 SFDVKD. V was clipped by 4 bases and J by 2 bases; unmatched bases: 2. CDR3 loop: CATSEGQGTYEQYF. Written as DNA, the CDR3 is TGTGCCACCAGTGAGGGACAGGGTACCTACGAGCAGTACTTC.

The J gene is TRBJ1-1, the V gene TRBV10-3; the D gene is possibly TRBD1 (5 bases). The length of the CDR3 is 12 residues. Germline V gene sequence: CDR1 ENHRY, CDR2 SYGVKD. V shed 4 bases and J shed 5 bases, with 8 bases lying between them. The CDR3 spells CAISAGTTEAFF. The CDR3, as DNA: TGTGCCATCAGTGCCGGGACTACTGAAGCTTTCTTT.

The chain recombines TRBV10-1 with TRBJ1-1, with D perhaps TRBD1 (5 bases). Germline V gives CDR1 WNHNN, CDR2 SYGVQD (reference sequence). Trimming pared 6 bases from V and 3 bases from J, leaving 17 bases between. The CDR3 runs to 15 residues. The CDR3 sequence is CASRLTVGPDTEAFF. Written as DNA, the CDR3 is TGCGCCAGCAGGCTGACAGTGGGCCCTGACACTGAAGCTTTCTTT.

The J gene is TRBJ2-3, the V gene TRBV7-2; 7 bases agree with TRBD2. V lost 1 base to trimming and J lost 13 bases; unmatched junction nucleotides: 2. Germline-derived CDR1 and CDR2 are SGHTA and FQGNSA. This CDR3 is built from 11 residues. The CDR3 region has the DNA TGTGCCAGCAGCTTAGGGGGAGGGGAGTATTTT. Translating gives CASSLGGGEYF.

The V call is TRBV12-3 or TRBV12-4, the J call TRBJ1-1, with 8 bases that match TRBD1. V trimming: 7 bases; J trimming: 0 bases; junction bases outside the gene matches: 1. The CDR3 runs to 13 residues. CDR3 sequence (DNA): TGTGCCAGCAAGGACAGGGTGAACACTGAAGCTTTCTTT. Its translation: CASKDRVNTEAFF.